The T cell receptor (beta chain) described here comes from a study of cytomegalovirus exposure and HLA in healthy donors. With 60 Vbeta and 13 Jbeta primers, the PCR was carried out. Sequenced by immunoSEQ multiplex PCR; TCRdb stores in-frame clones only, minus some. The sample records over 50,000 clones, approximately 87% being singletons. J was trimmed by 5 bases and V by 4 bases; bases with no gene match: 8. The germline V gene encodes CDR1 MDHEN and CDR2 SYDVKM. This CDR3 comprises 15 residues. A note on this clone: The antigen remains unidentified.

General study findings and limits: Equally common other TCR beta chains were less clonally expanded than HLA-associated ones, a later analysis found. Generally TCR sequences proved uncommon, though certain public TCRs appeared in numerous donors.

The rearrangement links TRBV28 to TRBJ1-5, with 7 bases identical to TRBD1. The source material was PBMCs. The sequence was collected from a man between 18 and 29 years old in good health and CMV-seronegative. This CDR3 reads CASSSPGQVDQPQHF. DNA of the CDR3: TGTGCCAGCAGTTCCCCCGGACAGGTGGATCAGCCCCAGCATTTT.